A selection of T cell receptor beta chains follows, all from one sample in a study of blood T cell repertoires in COVID-19. Some clones are missing from TCRdb's copy, which holds only in-frame ones; the method was immunoSEQ multiplex PCR. The sample contains 150,000 to 250,000 clones, around 82% of which appear only once. Sequencing was carried out using PBMCs or T cells enriched from blood (not recorded which). These receptor sequences come from a middle-aged man who had recovered from COVID-19. Both conserved end residues are part of each CDR3. D genes are given only for firm matches.

v_call	d_call	j_call	cdr3_aa
TRBV18	TRBD1	TRBJ2-2	CASSPRDRGENTGELFF
TRBV14	NA	TRBJ1-1	CASSQDQNTEAFF
TRBV30	TRBD2	TRBJ2-3	CAWTNGLAGTDTQYF
TRBV4-1	TRBD1	TRBJ2-6	CASSRGGQVLSGANVLTF
TRBV4-3	NA	TRBJ1-4	CASSQRLGDYEKLFF
TRBV19	NA	TRBJ1-6	CATQYGTQISPLHF
TRBV24-1	TRBD1	TRBJ2-5	CATGRGETQYF
TRBV18	NA	TRBJ2-1	CASSLQSDEQFF
TRBV27	NA	TRBJ2-1	CASSLSHRGNEQFF
TRBV9	NA	TRBJ1-1	CASSVTWNTEAFF
TRBV27	NA	TRBJ1-4	CASSLSWAGGREKLFF
TRBV2	NA	TRBJ1-2	CASDLTSGGYGYTF
TRBV7-2	TRBD1	TRBJ2-5	CASSLKGGDRAQYF
TRBV7-2	TRBD1	TRBJ2-1	CASSLGGQTYNEQFF
TRBV5-4	TRBD1	TRBJ1-2	CASSRKIGTGSYTF
TRBV14	TRBD1	TRBJ1-6	CASSLHRGQDSPLHF
TRBV19	NA	TRBJ1-4	CASSLSSAQGSEKLFF
TRBV29-1	NA	TRBJ1-1	CSVEERTVVTEAFF
TRBV2	TRBD2	TRBJ2-5	CASRGLAGGVETQYF
TRBV3-1/TRBV3-2	TRBD2	TRBJ2-7	CASSQDPSGGARTYEQYF
TRBV5-1	NA	TRBJ2-1	CASGLLGGAQEQFF
TRBV25-1	TRBD1	TRBJ1-2	CASSEFDRDYGYTF
TRBV4-2	NA	TRBJ1-2	CASSQDDATAGNSYTF
TRBV7-3	NA	TRBJ1-6	CASSSATFSPLHF
TRBV6-2/TRBV6-3	NA	TRBJ2-7	CASSYDTYEQYF